The present entry profiles one T cell receptor (beta chain) with its context. The target antigen is unknown. This sample was taken from a study of cytomegalovirus exposure and HLA in healthy donors. The study, taken as a whole, reports: A missense DCLRE1C variant was associated with V- and J-gene trimming of TCR beta chains in a later analysis, and an independent cohort replicated the association.

CDR3 length: 13 amino acids. Trimming removed 6 bases at V and 0 bases at J, with 8 bases between. CDR1 and CDR2 from the germline V gene are SNHLY and FYNNEI. PCR primers comprised 60 Vbeta and 13 Jbeta primers. Assay: immunoSEQ multiplex PCR; the TCRdb copy retains only in-frame clones and omits some. The sample consists of approximately 140,000 clones, approximately 82% of them appearing once. The sequence derives from a man in his fifties in good health and CMV-seronegative. The chain uses TRBV2 and TRBJ1-1; unclear D gene. Material for sequencing was PBMCs. CDR3 region: CASRQALNTEAFF. The CDR3 DNA reads TGTGCCAGCAGGCAGGCGTTGAACACTGAAGCTTTCTTT.